This T cell receptor beta chain was captured in a study of T-cell reconstitution after alpha-beta-depleted transplantation in children. Study observations and caveats: One year post-transplant, T-cell counts and diversity were largely derived from T cells produced anew.

Preparing the TCRbeta library involved the use of unique molecular identifiers. TCRdb processed the PCR reads anew with MiXCR; each CDR3 protein has one entry. The sample lists some 460,000 distinct CDR3 sequences, around 15% occurring once. This clonotype came up a few times. Its target is unknown. The sequences come from PBMCs, mostly from graft donor cells, collected 360 days after TCRalphabeta/CD19-depleted stem cell transplant. The receptor's source is a boy less than two years old who had a stem cell transplant for Wiskott-Aldrich syndrome, so the T cells may come from the graft donor.

DNA of the CDR3: TGTGCCAGCAGCAGGATTACCTCCTACGAGCAGTACTTC. This sequence encodes CASSRITSYEQYF. This chain uses TRBV11-2 with TRBJ2-7; no firm D call. This CDR3 is built from 13 residues. The germline gives CDR1 SGHAT, CDR2 FQNNGV. Trimming shortened V by 5 bases and J by 0 bases, and 8 bases separated the two germline ends.